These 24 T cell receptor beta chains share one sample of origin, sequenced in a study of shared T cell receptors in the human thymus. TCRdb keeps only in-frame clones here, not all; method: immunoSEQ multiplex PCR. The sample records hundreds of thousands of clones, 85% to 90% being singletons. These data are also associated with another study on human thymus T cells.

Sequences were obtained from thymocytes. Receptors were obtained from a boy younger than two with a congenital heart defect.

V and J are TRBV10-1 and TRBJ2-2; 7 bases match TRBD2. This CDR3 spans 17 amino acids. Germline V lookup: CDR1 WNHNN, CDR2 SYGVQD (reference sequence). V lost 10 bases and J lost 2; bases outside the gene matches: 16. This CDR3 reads CATTRGPGGTNTGELFF. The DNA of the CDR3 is TGCGCCACAACTAGAGGACCGGGGGGAACCAACACCGGGGAGCTGTTTTTT.

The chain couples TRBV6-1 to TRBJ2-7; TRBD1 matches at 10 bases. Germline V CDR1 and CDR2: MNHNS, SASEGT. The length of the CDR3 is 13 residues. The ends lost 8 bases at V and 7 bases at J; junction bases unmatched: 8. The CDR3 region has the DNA TGTGCCAGCCCTGGACAGGGGGTGGGAGAGCAGTACTTC. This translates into CASPGQGVGEQYF.

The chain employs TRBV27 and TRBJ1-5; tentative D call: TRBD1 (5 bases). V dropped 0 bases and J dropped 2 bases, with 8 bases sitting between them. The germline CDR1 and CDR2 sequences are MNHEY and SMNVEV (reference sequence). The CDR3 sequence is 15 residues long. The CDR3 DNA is TGTGCCAGCAGTTTATCAGGGGTGGGCAATCAGCCCCAGCATTTT. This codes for CASSLSGVGNQPQHF.

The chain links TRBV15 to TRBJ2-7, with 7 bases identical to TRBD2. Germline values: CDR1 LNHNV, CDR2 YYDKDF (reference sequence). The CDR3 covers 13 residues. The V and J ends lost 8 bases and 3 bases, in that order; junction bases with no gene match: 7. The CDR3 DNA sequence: TGTGCCACCGGCGGGGGAGGATGCTACGAGCAGTACTTC. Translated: CATGGGGCYEQYF.

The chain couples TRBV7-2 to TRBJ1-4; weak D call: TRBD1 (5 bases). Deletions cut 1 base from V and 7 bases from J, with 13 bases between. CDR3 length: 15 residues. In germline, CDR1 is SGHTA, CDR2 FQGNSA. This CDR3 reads CASSLVPRVGEKLFF. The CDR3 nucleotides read TGTGCCAGCAGCTTAGTTCCCAGGGTGGGTGAAAAACTGTTTTTT.

The CDR3 here is CASSQRAGRAQISYEQYF. Written as DNA, the CDR3 is TGTGCCAGCTCACAGAGAGCTGGGAGAGCGCAGATTTCCTACGAGCAGTACTTC. The chain has TRBV18 and TRBJ2-7; perhaps TRBD2 as D (5 bases). Trimming took off 4 bases at V and 1 base at J, with 23 bases between the two ends. Per the germline V gene, CDR1 is KGHSH and CDR2 is LQKENI. CDR3 size: 18 residues.

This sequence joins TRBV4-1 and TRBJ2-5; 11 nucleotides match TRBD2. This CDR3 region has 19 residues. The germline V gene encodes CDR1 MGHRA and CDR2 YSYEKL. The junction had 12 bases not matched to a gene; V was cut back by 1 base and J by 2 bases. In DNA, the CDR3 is TGCGCCAGCAGCCAAGTCTGGAGACTAGCGGGAACTGTACAAGAGACCCAGTACTTC. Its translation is CASSQVWRLAGTVQETQYF.

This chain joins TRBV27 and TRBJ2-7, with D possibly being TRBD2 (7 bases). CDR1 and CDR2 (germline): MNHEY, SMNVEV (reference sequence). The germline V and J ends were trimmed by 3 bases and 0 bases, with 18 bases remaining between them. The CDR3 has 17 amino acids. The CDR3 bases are TGTGCCAGCAGTTTTCGGTCAGGGGAGGGCCCCTCCTACGAGCAGTACTTC. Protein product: CASSFRSGEGPSYEQYF.

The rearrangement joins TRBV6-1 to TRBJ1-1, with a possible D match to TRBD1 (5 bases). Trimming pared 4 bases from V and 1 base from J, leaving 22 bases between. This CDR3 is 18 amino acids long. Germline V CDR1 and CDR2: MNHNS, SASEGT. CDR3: CASSVSGGAGWWNTEAFF. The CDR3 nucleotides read TGTGCCAGCAGTGTTTCAGGAGGGGCAGGCTGGTGGAACACTGAAGCTTTCTTT.

CDR3 DNA sequence: TGCGCCAGCAGCCAAGTTGGAAGCGGGAGCAAAAACATTCAGTACTTC. It encodes CASSQVGSGSKNIQYF. The chain carries TRBV4-1 and TRBJ2-4; 8 bases map to TRBD2. The junction had 5 bases not matched to a gene; V was cut back by 1 base and J by 3 bases. The CDR3 is 16 residues long. Germline assignment: CDR1 MGHRA and CDR2 YSYEKL.

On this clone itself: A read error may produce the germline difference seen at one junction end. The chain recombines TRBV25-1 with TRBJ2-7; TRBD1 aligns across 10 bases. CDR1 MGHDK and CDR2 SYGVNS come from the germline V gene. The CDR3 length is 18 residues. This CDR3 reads CASSDRDRGTHPYTSTVF. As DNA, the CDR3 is TGTGCCAGCAGTGACCGGGACAGGGGCACACACCCGTATACGAGCACCGTCTTC.

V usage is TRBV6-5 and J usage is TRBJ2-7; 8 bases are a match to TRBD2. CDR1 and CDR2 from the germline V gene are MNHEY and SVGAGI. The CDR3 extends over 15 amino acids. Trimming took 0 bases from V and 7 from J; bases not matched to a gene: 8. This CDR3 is CASSYSSTSEGEQYF. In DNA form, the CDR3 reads TGTGCCAGCAGTTACTCTTCGACTAGCGAGGGGGAGCAGTACTTC.

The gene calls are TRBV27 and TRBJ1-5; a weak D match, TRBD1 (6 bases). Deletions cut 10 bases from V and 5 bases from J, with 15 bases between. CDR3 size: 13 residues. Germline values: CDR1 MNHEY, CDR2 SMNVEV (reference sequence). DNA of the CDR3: TGTGCCACCGCCCGGGACACCCATCAGCCCCAGCATTTT. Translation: CATARDTHQPQHF.

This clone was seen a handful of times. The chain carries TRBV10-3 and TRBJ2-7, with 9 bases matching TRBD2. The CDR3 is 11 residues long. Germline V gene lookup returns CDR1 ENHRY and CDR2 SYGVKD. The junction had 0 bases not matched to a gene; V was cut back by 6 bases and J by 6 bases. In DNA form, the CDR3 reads TGTGCCATCAGACTAGCGGGCGAGCAGTACTTC. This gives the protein CAIRLAGEQYF.

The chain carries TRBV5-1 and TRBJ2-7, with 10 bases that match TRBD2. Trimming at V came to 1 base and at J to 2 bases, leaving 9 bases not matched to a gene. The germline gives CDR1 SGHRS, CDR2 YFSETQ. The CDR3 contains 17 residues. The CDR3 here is CASSLTPSGRYTYEQYF. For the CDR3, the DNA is TGCGCCAGCAGCTTGACTCCTAGCGGGAGATATACCTACGAGCAGTACTTC.

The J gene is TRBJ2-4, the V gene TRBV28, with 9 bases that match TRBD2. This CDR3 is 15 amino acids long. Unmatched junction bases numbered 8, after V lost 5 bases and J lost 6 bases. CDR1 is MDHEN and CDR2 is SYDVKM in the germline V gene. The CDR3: CASSLISGSGNIQYF. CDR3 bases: TGTGCCAGCAGTCTGATTAGCGGGAGCGGAAACATTCAGTACTTC.

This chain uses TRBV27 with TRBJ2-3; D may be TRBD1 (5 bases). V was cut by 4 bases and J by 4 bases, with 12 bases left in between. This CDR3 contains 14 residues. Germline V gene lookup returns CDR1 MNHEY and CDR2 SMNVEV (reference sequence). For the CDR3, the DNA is TGTGCCAGCAGTTCTCCTCGACAGCCAGATACGCAGTATTTT. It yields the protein CASSSPRQPDTQYF.

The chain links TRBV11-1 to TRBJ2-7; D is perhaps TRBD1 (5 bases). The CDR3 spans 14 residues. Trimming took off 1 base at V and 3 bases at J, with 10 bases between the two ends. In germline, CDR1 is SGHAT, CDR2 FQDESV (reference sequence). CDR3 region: CASSLGGRFYEQYF. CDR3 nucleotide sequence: TGTGCCAGCAGCTTAGGGGGCAGGTTCTACGAGCAGTACTTC.

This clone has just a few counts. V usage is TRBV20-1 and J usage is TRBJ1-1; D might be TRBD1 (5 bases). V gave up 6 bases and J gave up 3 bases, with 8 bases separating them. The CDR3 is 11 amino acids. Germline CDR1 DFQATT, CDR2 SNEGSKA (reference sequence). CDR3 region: CSAGHHTEAFF. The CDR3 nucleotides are TGCAGTGCCGGACACCACACTGAAGCTTTCTTT.

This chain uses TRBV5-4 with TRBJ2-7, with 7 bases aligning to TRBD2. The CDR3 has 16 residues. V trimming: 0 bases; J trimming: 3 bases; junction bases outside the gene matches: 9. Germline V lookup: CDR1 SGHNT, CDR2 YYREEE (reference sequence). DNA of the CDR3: TGTGCCAGCAGCTTGGCCCCCTCGCGGGAGCTCTACGAGCAGTACTTC. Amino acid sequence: CASSLAPSRELYEQYF.

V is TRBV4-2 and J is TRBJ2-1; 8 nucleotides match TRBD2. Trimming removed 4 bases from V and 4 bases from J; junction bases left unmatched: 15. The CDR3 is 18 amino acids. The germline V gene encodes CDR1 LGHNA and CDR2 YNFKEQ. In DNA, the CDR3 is TGTGCCAGCAGCCGTACTCTCTTAGCGGGACCGGGTTACAATGAGCAGTTCTTC. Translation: CASSRTLLAGPGYNEQFF.

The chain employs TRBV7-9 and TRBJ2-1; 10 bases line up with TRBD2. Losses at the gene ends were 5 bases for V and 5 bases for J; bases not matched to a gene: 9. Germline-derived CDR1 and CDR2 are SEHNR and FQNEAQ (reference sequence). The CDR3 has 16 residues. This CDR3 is CASSHLLAGSHNEQFF. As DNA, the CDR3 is TGTGCCAGCAGCCACTTACTAGCGGGATCGCACAATGAGCAGTTCTTC. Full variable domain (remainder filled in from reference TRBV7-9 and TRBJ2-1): DTGVSQNPRHKITKRGQNVTFRCDPISEHNRLYWYRQTLGQGPEFLTYFQNEAQLEKSRLLSDRFSAERPKGSFSTLEIQRTEQGDSAMYLCASSHLLAGSHNEQFFGPGTRLTVL.

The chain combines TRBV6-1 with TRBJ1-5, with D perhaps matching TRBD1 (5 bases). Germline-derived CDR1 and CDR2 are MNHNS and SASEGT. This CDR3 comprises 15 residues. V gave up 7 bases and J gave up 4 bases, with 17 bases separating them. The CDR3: CASTLGGEGNQPQHF. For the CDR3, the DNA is TGTGCCAGCACCTTGGGGGGGGAGGGGAATCAGCCCCAGCATTTT.

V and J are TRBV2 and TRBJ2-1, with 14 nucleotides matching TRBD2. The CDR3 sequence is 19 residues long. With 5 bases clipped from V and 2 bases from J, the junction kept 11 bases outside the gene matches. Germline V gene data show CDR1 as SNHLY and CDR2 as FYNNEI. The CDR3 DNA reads TGTGCCAGCAGTCAGGGATGGACTAGCGGGAGGCACGCCTACAATGAGCAGTTCTTC. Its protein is CASSQGWTSGRHAYNEQFF.